The 16 T cell receptor beta chains below all came from one sample that was sequenced in a study of Ad26.COV2.S vaccination and SARS-CoV-2 variants. This table comes from immunoSEQ multiplex PCR, and its TCRdb copy is limited to in-frame clones, with some not included. This table holds approximately 480,000 clones, about 83% found once. Treatment here: about 20 received Ad26.COV2.S at low or high dose, single or two shots; five or six received placebo; per-sample allocation not given. It was on day 63 after the first vaccine or placebo injection that samples were taken. The material was peripheral blood, obtained in a trial of Ad26.COV2.S vaccine versus placebo. Every receptor here comes from a person between 18 and 65 years old who received the Ad26.COV2.S COVID-19 vaccine or a placebo.

This chain links TRBV7-2 with TRBJ1-6; tentatively, D is TRBD1 (6 bases). CDR3 size: 15 residues. Deletions cut 5 bases from V and 8 bases from J, with 16 bases between. Per the germline V gene, CDR1 is SGHTA and CDR2 is FQGNSA. CDR3 residues: CASSPRTGFDSPLHF. In DNA form, the CDR3 reads TGTGCCAGCAGCCCACGAACAGGGTTTGATTCACCCCTCCACTTT.

This CDR3 is CASSPGVRSSYNEQFF. The CDR3 DNA sequence: TGTGCCAGCTCACCGGGGGTGAGGAGCTCCTACAATGAGCAGTTCTTC. The chain is built from TRBV18 and TRBJ2-1; D tentatively fits TRBD1 or TRBD2 (5 bases each). Germline-derived CDR1 and CDR2 are KGHSH and LQKENI. V was shortened by 3 bases and J by 0 bases, with 12 bases between the two germline ends. The CDR3 is made up of 16 amino acids.

This chain uses TRBV19 with TRBJ2-3, with unresolved D. CDR3 size: 14 residues. Germline assignment: CDR1 LNHDA and CDR2 SQIVND (reference sequence). V lost 1 base and J lost 4, with 9 bases in between. The CDR3 sequence: CASSIAVTADTQYF. CDR3 DNA sequence: TGTGCCAGTAGTATAGCGGTTACGGCAGATACGCAGTATTTT.

V is TRBV7-9 and J is TRBJ1-5; 12 bases map to TRBD1. Germline V lookup: CDR1 SEHNR, CDR2 FQNEAQ (reference sequence). This CDR3 contains 18 residues. The ends lost 1 base at V and 4 bases at J; junction bases unmatched: 8. The CDR3 protein is CASSLGGGTGGLNQPQHF. The CDR3 region has the DNA TGTGCCAGCAGCTTAGGAGGCGGGACAGGGGGCCTAAATCAGCCCCAGCATTTT.

The chain employs TRBV6-5 and TRBJ2-2; no firm D call. Between the trimmed V and J ends, which lost 3 bases and 6 bases, there was a span of 11 bases. There are 14 residues in the CDR3. Germline CDR1 is MNHEY and CDR2 is SVGAGI. In nucleotides, the CDR3 is TGTGCCAGCAGTTATTTAACTCAGGCCGGGGAGCTGTTTTTT. This encodes CASSYLTQAGELFF.

The CDR3 DNA sequence: TGCGCCAGCAGCTTGGCGGGGTGGGGCACTGAAGCTTTCTTT. Translated: CASSLAGWGTEAFF. The chain carries TRBV5-1 and TRBJ1-1; D is ambiguous. Trimming took 0 bases from V and 4 from J, leaving 10 bases between them. This CDR3 comprises 14 residues. Germline V CDR1 and CDR2: SGHRS, YFSETQ. Variable domain in full (rest from reference TRBV5-1 and TRBJ1-1): KAGVTQTPRYLIKTRGQQVTLSCSPISGHRSVSWYQQTPGQGLQFLFEYFSETQRNKGNFPGRFSGRQFSNSRSEMNVSTLELGDSALYLCASSLAGWGTEAFFGQGTRLTVV.

This chain connects TRBV25-1 to TRBJ2-1; 9 bases are shared with TRBD2. The CDR3 loop spans 17 amino acids. The V gene's germline CDR1 is MGHDK and CDR2 SYGVNS. J was trimmed by 5 bases and V by 1 base; bases with no gene match: 9. The CDR3 spells CASSESLASGKNNEQFF. The CDR3 nucleotides read TGTGCCAGCAGTGAATCCCTAGCTAGCGGGAAGAACAATGAGCAGTTCTTC.

The chain uses TRBV4-3 and TRBJ1-4; D unresolved. From germline, CDR1 is LGHNA and CDR2 YSLEER. This CDR3 spans 15 amino acids. Trimming pared 3 bases from V and 8 bases from J, leaving 16 bases between. In DNA, the CDR3 is TGCGCCAGCAGCCACCGATATCCGTCGGGCGAAAAACTGTTTTTT. Translated: CASSHRYPSGEKLFF.

V gene TRBV11-2 combines with J gene TRBJ2-5; 7 bases are shared with TRBD2. This CDR3 spans 13 amino acids. Germline trimming cut 3 bases from V and 7 bases from J; bases unmatched to any gene: 5. In germline, CDR1 is SGHAT, CDR2 FQNNGV. The CDR3 DNA sequence: TGTGCCAGCAGCTTTCAGCGGGAATCGACCCAGTACTTC. This translates into CASSFQRESTQYF. Complete variable domain (other parts from reference TRBV11-2 and TRBJ2-5): EAGVAQSPRYKIIEKRQSVAFWCNPISGHATLYWYQQILGQGPKLLIQFQNNGVVDDSQLPKDRFSAERLKGVDSTLKIQPAKLEDSAVYLCASSFQRESTQYFGPGTRLLVL.

The chain has TRBV7-2 and TRBJ1-1; 8 bases match TRBD1. From germline, CDR1 is SGHTA and CDR2 FQGNSA. This CDR3 has 15 amino acids. V lost 3 bases, J lost 3 bases, and 6 bases stayed unmatched. The CDR3 DNA follows: TGTGCCAGCAGCTTCAAGACAGGGGCGTACACTGAAGCTTTCTTT. Protein product: CASSFKTGAYTEAFF.

Details on this clone: In the same sample, other DNA sequences code for this CDR3. The rearrangement uses TRBV18 and TRBJ2-5; D tentatively fits TRBD1 or TRBD2 (5 bases each). CDR3 length: 13 amino acids. Trimming cost V 6 bases and J 4 bases, with 12 bases left between them. The germline CDR1 and CDR2 sequences are KGHSH and LQKENI. The CDR3 spells CASSQGGGETQYF. CDR3 nucleotide sequence: TGTGCCAGCTCCCAAGGTGGGGGAGAGACCCAGTACTTC.

V and J are TRBV18 and TRBJ1-5, with D hard to call. Germline V CDR1 and CDR2: KGHSH, LQKENI. Between the trimmed V and J ends, which lost 4 bases and 9 bases, there was a span of 10 bases. CDR3 length equals 12 residues. CDR3 in amino acids: CASSLTEGPQHF. In DNA form, the CDR3 reads TGTGCCAGCTCACTTACTGAGGGGCCCCAGCATTTT. The full variable domain, rest sourced from reference TRBV18 and TRBJ1-5, is NAGVMQNPRHLVRRRGQEARLRCSPMKGHSHVYWYRQLPEEGLKFMVYLQKENIIDESGMPKERFSAEFPKEGPSILRIQQVVRGDSAAYFCASSLTEGPQHFGDGTRLSIL.

The chain uses TRBV28 and TRBJ1-3, with D possibly matching TRBD1 (5 bases). Trimming took 3 bases from V and 4 from J, leaving 10 bases between them. Per the germline V gene, CDR1 is MDHEN and CDR2 is SYDVKM. The CDR3 consists of 14 residues. CDR3: CASSLRGAGNTIYF. Here the CDR3 DNA reads TGTGCCAGCAGTTTGCGGGGCGCAGGAAACACCATATATTTT.

This rearrangement joins TRBV19 to TRBJ1-1; 8 nucleotides agree with TRBD1. The CDR3 totals 13 residues. V lost 5 bases, J lost 11 bases, and 10 bases stayed unmatched. In germline, CDR1 is LNHDA, CDR2 SQIVND (reference sequence). CDR3 coding DNA: TGTGCCAGTAGTCCTAATCGACAGGGGCGCGCTTTCTTT. It specifies CASSPNRQGRAFF.

This chain links TRBV29-1 with TRBJ1-1; D is ambiguous. Between the trimmed V and J ends, which lost 4 bases and 1 base, there was a span of 10 bases. The CDR3 length is 13 residues. The germline CDR1 and CDR2 sequences are SQVTM and ANQGSEA. The CDR3 sequence: CSVVRGGNTEAFF. Written as DNA, the CDR3 is TGCAGCGTTGTGCGGGGAGGGAACACTGAAGCTTTCTTT. The full variable domain, rest sourced from reference TRBV29-1 and TRBJ1-1, is SAVISQKPSRDICQRGTSLTIQCQVDSQVTMMFWYRQQPGQSLTLIATANQGSEATYESGFVIDKFPISRPNLTFSTLTVSNMSPEDSSIYLCSVVRGGNTEAFFGQGTRLTVV.

The J gene is TRBJ1-3, the V gene TRBV7-6, with D tentatively TRBD1 (6 bases). Germline values: CDR1 SGHVS, CDR2 FNYEAQ. This CDR3 contains 16 residues. Trimming took 5 bases from V and 1 from J, leaving 15 bases between them. The CDR3 DNA sequence: TGTGCCAGCAGCCTTGGGACACCCTCTTCTGGAAACACCATATATTTT. It is translated as CASSLGTPSSGNTIYF.